This entry lists 17 T cell receptor beta chains sequenced from one sample in a study of early T cells in non-severe SARS-CoV-2 infection. TCRdb re-analysed the 5' RACE reads in MiXCR, keeping a single row per CDR3 protein. The sample has approximately 76,000 distinct CDR3 sequences; around 11% are singletons. Sequencing was done on a sample of whole blood. These receptors all stem from an adult who was a healthcare worker with PCR-confirmed SARS-CoV-2 infection or an uninfected control (not recorded which).

V gene TRBV2 combines with J gene TRBJ2-1, with D perhaps TRBD1 (5 bases). The germline V and J ends were trimmed by 1 base and 8 bases, with 12 bases remaining between them. Germline V gives CDR1 SNHLY, CDR2 FYNNEI. CDR3 length: 14 amino acids. The CDR3 loop is CASSEEAGRDEQFF. The CDR3 DNA reads as TGTGCCAGCAGTGAAGAGGCAGGGCGTGATGAGCAGTTCTTC.

This clonotype was seen ten or more times. The chain joins TRBV11-2 to TRBJ2-2; 8 nucleotides align to TRBD1. Germline CDR1 reads SGHAT; CDR2 reads FQNNGV. Germline trimming cut 4 bases from V and 1 base from J; bases unmatched to any gene: 5. CDR3 length: 16 amino acids. CDR3 coding DNA: TGTGCCAGCAGCTCGCCGGGACAGGAGAACACCGGGGAGCTGTTTTTT. Its protein product is CASSSPGQENTGELFF.

This clonotype occurred a few times. The gene calls are TRBV18 and TRBJ2-2; unclear D gene. In germline, CDR1 is KGHSH, CDR2 LQKENI. V lost 2 bases, J lost 1 base, and 8 bases lay in between. This CDR3 spans 15 amino acids. The CDR3 DNA reads as TGTGCCAGCTCACCAATTAGCAGGAACACCGGGGAGCTGTTTTTT. It yields the protein CASSPISRNTGELFF.

In the case of this clonotype: Given a much more abundant clone one base away, this may be a read error. The rearrangement joins TRBV11-2 to TRBJ2-1; D gene uncertain. Germline lookup yields CDR1 SGHAT and CDR2 FQNNGV. The CDR3 contains 10 residues. The V end was cut by 7 bases, the J end by 5 bases, with 3 bases between. The CDR3 loop reads CASNHNEQFF. Here the CDR3 DNA reads TGTGCCAGCAACCACAATGAGCAGTTCTTC.

With regard to this clonotype: Germline and junction disagree at one end, which may indicate a read error. The chain joins TRBV11-2 to TRBJ2-1; no clear D gene. Germline V gene sequence: CDR1 SGHAT, CDR2 FQNNGV. CDR3 size: 12 residues. The CDR3: CASRLGRNEQFF. The CDR3 DNA sequence: TGTGCCAGCAGGTTAGGGCGTAATGAGCAGTTCTTC.

This clonotype ranks as medium-sized (0.01 to 0.1%). The V gene is TRBV7-9, the J gene TRBJ2-7, with D perhaps matching TRBD2 (5 bases). V was clipped by 5 bases and J by 0 bases, with 14 bases between them. This CDR3 spans 15 amino acids. The V gene's germline CDR1 is SEHNR and CDR2 FQNEAQ (reference sequence). The CDR3 coding sequence is TGTGCCAGCAGCAGCACGGGGATACACTCCTACGAGCAGTACTTC. Protein sequence: CASSSTGIHSYEQYF.

This clonotype came up a few times. The chain couples TRBV11-3 to TRBJ2-1, with a tentative D call TRBD1 (5 bases). Germline values: CDR1 SGHNT, CDR2 YENEEA. This CDR3 has 15 amino acids. V was trimmed by 4 bases and J by 0 bases, leaving 10 bases between them. CDR3 nucleotide sequence: TGTGCCAGCAGCTCCAGGGCGAGCTCCTACAATGAGCAGTTCTTC. Protein sequence: CASSSRASSYNEQFF.

The sample holds a few counts of this clonotype. The chain uses TRBV9 and TRBJ2-3; 9 positions match TRBD2. Germline V gene sequence: CDR1 SGDLS, CDR2 YYNGEE. The CDR3 length is 13 residues. With V trimmed by 0 bases and J by 8 bases, 1 base remained unmatched. CDR3: CASSVETSGTQYF. The CDR3 DNA reads as TGTGCCAGCAGCGTAGAGACTAGCGGTACGCAGTATTTT.

This chain joins TRBV6-5 and TRBJ2-2, with D possibly TRBD1 on 6 matching bases. Germline CDR1 MNHEY, CDR2 SVGAGI. The CDR3 runs to 14 residues. With 1 base removed from V and 5 bases from J, the gap between germline ends came to 8 bases. The CDR3: CASSYFRGTGELFF. In nucleotides, the CDR3 is TGTGCCAGCAGTTACTTCAGGGGAACCGGGGAGCTGTTTTTT.

This clonotype showed up many times. The CDR3 sequence: CASSQAWTVNTEAFF. Here the CDR3 DNA reads TGCGCCAGCAGCCAAGCGTGGACAGTGAACACTGAAGCTTTCTTT. The rearrangement joins TRBV4-3 to TRBJ1-1, with D possibly matching TRBD1 (6 bases). The germline gives CDR1 LGHNA, CDR2 YSLEER. The V end was cut by 1 base, the J end by 0 bases, with 9 bases between. This CDR3 comprises 15 residues.

The chain couples TRBV5-1 to TRBJ1-1; TRBD1 aligns across 7 bases. The CDR3 totals 18 residues. V lost 3 bases, J lost 0 bases, and 14 bases stayed unmatched. CDR1 is SGHRS, CDR2 YFSETQ, per germline. The CDR3 loop reads CASSSGGKGPSMNTEAFF. The CDR3 nucleotides read TGCGCCAGCAGCTCAGGGGGTAAGGGGCCTTCTATGAACACTGAAGCTTTCTTT.

The gene calls are TRBV6-4 and TRBJ2-2; 9 positions match TRBD2. CDR3 length: 18 amino acids. V trimming: 7 bases; J trimming: 1 base; junction bases outside the gene matches: 13. Germline CDR1 is MRHNA and CDR2 is SNTAGT. CDR3 amino acids: CASKSTSGSTENTGELFF. CDR3 DNA sequence: TGTGCCAGCAAATCGACTAGCGGTTCCACTGAGAACACCGGGGAGCTGTTTTTT.

Of note for this clonotype: Its ends do not fully match the called genes, so a read error is possible. J is TRBJ2-1 and V is TRBV15; D may be TRBD1 (5 bases). This CDR3 region has 14 residues. Germline CDR1 is LNHNV and CDR2 is YYDKDF (reference sequence). The CDR3 sequence: CATNRDRDSNEQFF. The CDR3 DNA reads as TGTGCCACCAACAGAGATCGTGACAGCAATGAGCAGTTCTTC.

This chain connects TRBV18 to TRBJ2-7; 12 bases are shared with TRBD2. After removal of 3 bases from V and 3 bases from J, the junction contained 3 bases not matched to a gene. Germline V gene data show CDR1 as KGHSH and CDR2 as LQKENI. The CDR3 extends over 15 amino acids. CDR3 amino acids: CASSPTSGGVYEQYF. The CDR3 DNA reads as TGTGCCAGCTCACCGACTAGCGGGGGAGTCTACGAGCAGTACTTC. The whole variable domain, remainder taken from reference TRBV18 and TRBJ2-7, is NAGVMQNPRHLVRRRGQEARLRCSPMKGHSHVYWYRQLPEEGLKFMVYLQKENIIDESGMPKERFSAEFPKEGPSILRIQQVVRGDSAAYFCASSPTSGGVYEQYFGPGTRLTVT.

Ten or more counts support this clonotype. The chain is built from TRBV18 and TRBJ1-1; TRBD1 aligns across 10 bases. Germline loops: CDR1 KGHSH, CDR2 LQKENI. The CDR3 is 13 residues long. Losses at the gene ends were 6 bases for V and 5 bases for J; bases not matched to a gene: 3. The CDR3 loop reads CASSRTGGTEAFF. The CDR3 DNA reads as TGTGCCAGCTCCCGGACAGGGGGGACTGAAGCTTTCTTT.

This clonotype showed up many times. The chain couples TRBV6-1 to TRBJ2-2; the match to TRBD2 covers 8 bases. CDR1 is MNHNS, CDR2 SASEGT, per germline. Unmatched junction bases numbered 4, after V lost 4 bases and J lost 3 bases. The CDR3 covers 15 residues. CDR3 DNA: TGTGCCAGCAGTGGGGGACTAGGGGACACCGGGGAGCTGTTTTTT. It codes for CASSGGLGDTGELFF.

The chain has TRBV20-1 and TRBJ1-6; D possibly corresponds to TRBD1 (6 bases). Between the trimmed V and J ends, which lost 1 base and 10 bases, there was a span of 8 bases. The CDR3 loop spans 12 amino acids. CDR1 and CDR2 from the germline V gene are DFQATT and SNEGSKA (reference sequence). The CDR3 DNA reads as TGCAGTGCTAGAGCCAGGGGCTCACCCCTCCACTTT. Protein product: CSARARGSPLHF.